The T cell receptor (beta chain) described here comes from a study of blood T cell repertoires in COVID-19. The J segment lost 3 bases and the V segment lost 0 bases, leaving 4 bases of the junction unmatched. This CDR3 comprises 16 residues. The germline V gene has CDR1 LGHNA and CDR2 YNFKEQ. Data came from immunoSEQ multiplex PCR; TCRdb stores just in-frame clones and leaves some out. The table lists 250,000 to 350,000 clones, roughly nine tenths of them singletons. The clonotype comes from a man younger than 30 who had recovered from COVID-19. The chain is built from TRBV4-2 and TRBJ2-3; the match to TRBD2 covers 9 bases. The sequenced sample consisted of peripheral blood. The CDR3 spells CASSQEHGLATDTQYF. CDR3 sequence (DNA): TGTGCCAGCAGCCAAGAACACGGACTAGCGACAGATACGCAGTATTTT.